Reported below is one T cell receptor beta chain. The sample is drawn from a study of cytomegalovirus exposure and HLA in healthy donors. This CDR3 comprises 15 residues. V was pared by 7 bases and J by 4 bases, with 9 bases of the junction left unmatched. Germline CDR1 reads MNHNY; CDR2 reads SVGAGI (reference sequence). Vbeta (60) and Jbeta (13) primers were used in the PCR. TCRdb keeps only in-frame clones here, not all; method: immunoSEQ multiplex PCR. The sample holds some 99,000 clones, roughly 80% seen once. The receptor was isolated from a woman in her 50s in good health and CMV-seropositive. What was sequenced was PBMCs. The genes are TRBV6-6 and TRBJ2-1, with 8 bases fitting TRBD2. The CDR3 DNA is TGTGCCAGCACCCCCGTGGCTAGCGGGTACAATGAGCAGTTCTTC. It encodes CASTPVASGYNEQFF.